This is a list of T cell receptor beta chains from one sample in a study of glioma-infiltrating T cells. TCRdb re-called the multiplex PCR reads with MiXCR, one entry per CDR3 protein. The sample yields about 210,000 distinct CDR3 sequences, about 32% seen once. Source material: glioma tissue, nonneoplastic brain tissue, or PBMCs (not recorded which). The receptors here all came from a human donor with low-grade glioma or glioblastoma, undergoing nonglioma brain surgery, or in good health (not recorded which). The CDR3 runs from the conserved cysteine through the conserved F or W. A D gene is named only where the DNA matches it firmly. A clone size is listed for some rows: how often the clone was seen (once, few, many), or a class if it is expanded.

CDR3aa: CASRSGSFGPYNEQFF; CDR3nt: TGTGCCAGCAGAAGCGGGAGTTTCGGGCCCTACAATGAGCAGTTCTTC; abundance: many; j_gene: TRBJ2-1; d_gene: TRBD2; v_gene: TRBV6-2/TRBV6-3
CDR3aa: CASSLDGRPSYEQYF; CDR3nt: TGCGCCAGCAGCTTGGACGGGAGGCCCTCCTACGAGCAGTACTTC; abundance: few; j_gene: TRBJ2-7; d_gene: TRBD2; v_gene: TRBV5-1
CDR3aa: CASSQRLEEKNIQYF; CDR3nt: TGCGCCAGCAGCCAACGACTAGAGGAAAAAAACATTCAGTACTTC; abundance: -; j_gene: TRBJ2-4; d_gene: -; v_gene: TRBV4-1
CDR3aa: CASSPWTSGGEQFF; CDR3nt: TGTGCCAGTAGTCCCTGGACTAGCGGAGGAGAGCAGTTCTTC; abundance: -; j_gene: TRBJ2-1; d_gene: TRBD2; v_gene: TRBV19
CDR3aa: CSVVPWVGETQYF; CDR3nt: TGCAGCGTTGTCCCGTGGGTTGGGGAGACCCAGTACTTC; abundance: few; j_gene: TRBJ2-5; d_gene: -; v_gene: TRBV29-1
CDR3aa: CASSGRDHNEQFF; CDR3nt: TGTGCCAGCAGCGGCCGGGATCACAATGAGCAGTTCTTC; abundance: -; j_gene: TRBJ2-1; d_gene: -; v_gene: TRBV9
CDR3aa: CASSIAGTGSNEKLFF; CDR3nt: TGCGCCAGCAGTATCGCCGGGACAGGCTCTAATGAAAAACTGTTTTTT; abundance: few; j_gene: TRBJ1-4; d_gene: TRBD1; v_gene: TRBV5-1
CDR3aa: CASSLQTAWSPSYNEQFF; CDR3nt: TGTGCCAGCAGCTTACAGACAGCGTGGTCGCCCTCCTACAATGAGCAGTTCTTC; abundance: few; j_gene: TRBJ2-1; d_gene: -; v_gene: TRBV9
CDR3aa: CASSALAGQQYF; CDR3nt: TGTGCCAGCAGCGCCCTAGCGGGTCAGCAGTACTTC; abundance: few; j_gene: TRBJ2-7; d_gene: TRBD2; v_gene: TRBV9
CDR3aa: CASSGLSGPTDTQYF; CDR3nt: TGTGCCAGCAGTGGACTATCGGGACCCACAGATACGCAGTATTTT; abundance: -; j_gene: TRBJ2-3; d_gene: -; v_gene: TRBV2
CDR3aa: CASSLFLDRGDPLGNQPQHF; CDR3nt: TGTGCCAGCAGTCTTTTTTTGGACAGGGGGGACCCTTTGGGCAATCAGCCCCAGCATTTT; abundance: -; j_gene: TRBJ1-5; d_gene: TRBD1; v_gene: TRBV2
CDR3aa: CASSQDWQGRGEQYF; CDR3nt: TGTGCCAGCAGCCAAGACTGGCAGGGTAGAGGCGAGCAGTACTTC; abundance: -; j_gene: TRBJ2-7; d_gene: -; v_gene: TRBV14
CDR3aa: CASSLSGVRDEQYF; CDR3nt: TGTGCCAGCAGCTTAAGCGGGGTCAGAGACGAGCAGTACTTC; abundance: many; j_gene: TRBJ2-7; d_gene: TRBD2; v_gene: TRBV7-9
CDR3aa: CASRSRTGERQPQHF; CDR3nt: TGTGCCAGCAGATCCCGGACAGGGGAACGTCAGCCCCAGCATTTT; abundance: many; j_gene: TRBJ1-5; d_gene: TRBD1; v_gene: TRBV6-2/TRBV6-3
CDR3aa: CASSRTGKGTGYNEQFF; CDR3nt: TGTGCCAGCAGCCGGACAGGCAAGGGGACGGGGTACAATGAGCAGTTCTTC; abundance: many; j_gene: TRBJ2-1; d_gene: TRBD1; v_gene: TRBV3-1
CDR3aa: CSAQQTSGRHYNEQFF; CDR3nt: TGCAGTGCCCAACAGACTAGCGGGAGACACTACAATGAGCAGTTCTTC; abundance: many; j_gene: TRBJ2-1; d_gene: TRBD2; v_gene: TRBV20-1
CDR3aa: CASRSQGGETQYF; CDR3nt: TGTGCCAGCAGATCCCAAGGAGGCGAGACCCAGTACTTC; abundance: many; j_gene: TRBJ2-5; d_gene: -; v_gene: TRBV28
CDR3aa: CATSPIGTLNTEAFF; CDR3nt: TGTGCCACATCCCCGATCGGGACACTGAACACTGAAGCTTTCTTT; abundance: many; j_gene: TRBJ1-1; d_gene: -; v_gene: TRBV10-3
CDR3aa: CASSLLGGEQYF; CDR3nt: TGTGCCAGCAGCTTACTAGGAGGCGAGCAGTACTTC; abundance: many; j_gene: TRBJ2-7; d_gene: -; v_gene: TRBV7-2
CDR3aa: CASSERTSGYNEQFF; CDR3nt: TGTGCCAGCAGTGAAAGGACTAGCGGTTACAATGAGCAGTTCTTC; abundance: many; j_gene: TRBJ2-1; d_gene: TRBD2; v_gene: TRBV6-1
CDR3aa: CASSVEQGAGEQYF; CDR3nt: TGTGCCAGCAGCGTAGAACAGGGAGCGGGCGAGCAGTACTTC; abundance: -; j_gene: TRBJ2-7; d_gene: -; v_gene: TRBV9
CDR3aa: CASSLATTDAQYF; CDR3nt: TGTGCCAGCAGTTTGGCGACAACAGATGCGCAGTATTTT; abundance: once; j_gene: TRBJ2-3; d_gene: -; v_gene: TRBV27
CDR3aa: CASSFGLLSTDTQYF; CDR3nt: TGTGCCAGCAGCTTTGGGCTACTTAGCACAGATACGCAGTATTTT; abundance: many; j_gene: TRBJ2-3; d_gene: -; v_gene: TRBV7-2
CDR3aa: CASSPTRSEQFF; CDR3nt: TGTGCCAGCAGCCCTACCCGTAGTGAGCAGTTCTTC; abundance: many; j_gene: TRBJ2-1; d_gene: -; v_gene: TRBV7-9
CDR3aa: CASRHMGGLASYEQYF; CDR3nt: TGTGCCAGCAGACATATGGGGGGACTAGCGTCCTACGAGCAGTACTTC; abundance: few; j_gene: TRBJ2-7; d_gene: TRBD2; v_gene: TRBV6-4
CDR3aa: CATRETLTSYIGQVNEQFF; CDR3nt: TGTGCCACCAGAGAGACCCTTACCTCGTATATAGGCCAGGTCAATGAGCAGTTCTTC; abundance: many; j_gene: TRBJ2-1; d_gene: -; v_gene: TRBV24-1
CDR3aa: CASSLGFLMNTEAFF; CDR3nt: TGTGCCAGCAGCTTGGGGTTCCTAATGAACACTGAAGCTTTCTTT; abundance: many; j_gene: TRBJ1-1; d_gene: -; v_gene: TRBV5-6
CDR3aa: CASSVSDASGRAADTQYF; CDR3nt: TGTGCCAGCAGCGTATCCGACGCTAGCGGGAGGGCCGCAGATACGCAGTATTTT; abundance: -; j_gene: TRBJ2-3; d_gene: TRBD2; v_gene: TRBV9
CDR3aa: CASSSGQGTDKQYF; CDR3nt: TGTGCCAGCAGCTCGGGACAGGGTACAGATAAGCAGTATTTT; abundance: -; j_gene: TRBJ2-3; d_gene: TRBD1; v_gene: TRBV11-2
CDR3aa: CASSPPGDQETQYF; CDR3nt: TGTGCCAGCTCACCCCCGGGAGATCAAGAGACCCAGTACTTC; abundance: -; j_gene: TRBJ2-5; d_gene: -; v_gene: TRBV18
CDR3aa: CASSQTAGWNTGELFF; CDR3nt: TGTGCCAGCAGCCAGACCGCAGGGTGGAACACCGGGGAGCTGTTTTTT; abundance: few; j_gene: TRBJ2-2; d_gene: -; v_gene: TRBV4-2
CDR3aa: CASTGTGGLNTEAFF; CDR3nt: TGTGCCAGTACCGGGACAGGGGGCCTGAACACTGAAGCTTTCTTT; abundance: -; j_gene: TRBJ1-1; d_gene: TRBD1; v_gene: TRBV19
CDR3aa: CASSPSGSPWYEQYF; CDR3nt: TGTGCCAGCAGTCCTAGCGGGAGCCCCTGGTACGAGCAGTACTTC; abundance: few; j_gene: TRBJ2-7; d_gene: TRBD2; v_gene: TRBV12-3/TRBV12-4
CDR3aa: CSAPRGSYNEQFF; CDR3nt: TGCAGTGCCCCACGGGGCTCCTACAATGAGCAGTTCTTC; abundance: -; j_gene: TRBJ2-1; d_gene: -; v_gene: TRBV20-1
CDR3aa: CASSQDVTVRATDTQYF; CDR3nt: TGTGCCAGCAGCCAAGACGTAACTGTGAGGGCGACAGATACGCAGTATTTT; abundance: -; j_gene: TRBJ2-3; d_gene: -; v_gene: TRBV4-2
CDR3aa: CSVVTGVPEAFF; CDR3nt: TGCAGCGTTGTAACAGGGGTCCCTGAAGCTTTCTTT; abundance: many; j_gene: TRBJ1-1; d_gene: TRBD1; v_gene: TRBV29-1
CDR3aa: CASSEILNTEAFF; CDR3nt: TGTGCCAGCAGTGAAATCCTGAACACTGAAGCTTTCTTT; abundance: many; j_gene: TRBJ1-1; d_gene: -; v_gene: TRBV2
CDR3aa: CASSPRQVGAKNIQYF; CDR3nt: TGTGCCAGCAGTCCCCGACAGGTGGGGGCCAAAAACATTCAGTACTTC; abundance: -; j_gene: TRBJ2-4; d_gene: -; v_gene: TRBV12-3/TRBV12-4
CDR3aa: CASSFGGGGWSTEAFF; CDR3nt: TGTGCCAGCAGTTTTGGGGGAGGGGGGTGGAGCACTGAAGCTTTCTTT; abundance: many; j_gene: TRBJ1-1; d_gene: -; v_gene: TRBV6-1
CDR3aa: CASSYGSFSYNSPLHF; CDR3nt: TGTGCCAGCAGTTACGGGTCTTTCTCCTATAATTCACCCCTCCACTTT; abundance: many; j_gene: TRBJ1-6; d_gene: -; v_gene: TRBV27
CDR3aa: CASGRDYYNEQFF; CDR3nt: TGTGCCAGCGGGCGGGACTACTACAATGAGCAGTTCTTC; abundance: many; j_gene: TRBJ2-1; d_gene: TRBD2; v_gene: TRBV27